Listed below are T cell receptor beta chains from one sample, sequenced in a study of T cells after yellow fever vaccination. TCRdb passed the 5' RACE reads through MiXCR, listing each CDR3 protein once. The table has 450,000 to 600,000 distinct CDR3 sequences, about 13% seen once. Material: PBMCs, obtained on the day of the yellow fever booster vaccination. The receptor set was obtained from a young man who received the YFV17D yellow fever vaccine. CDR3s include the opening cysteine and the closing phenylalanine or tryptophan. Each record gives: V gene, J gene, CDR3 protein.

v_call: TRBV10-2
j_call: TRBJ2-3
cdr3_aa: CATRPKGDTQYF

v_call: TRBV4-3
j_call: TRBJ2-7
cdr3_aa: CASSQDMSRGRIYEQYF

v_call: TRBV20-1
j_call: TRBJ1-5
cdr3_aa: CSASKGPYSNQPQHF

v_call: TRBV7-2
j_call: TRBJ2-1
cdr3_aa: CASTLRRESSYNEQFF

v_call: TRBV18
j_call: TRBJ2-1
cdr3_aa: CASSYQTPGRTYNEQFF

v_call: TRBV12-3/TRBV12-4
j_call: TRBJ1-1
cdr3_aa: CASSRDRGGTEAFF

v_call: TRBV27
j_call: TRBJ2-7
cdr3_aa: CASSTTVRAIKGQYF

v_call: TRBV15
j_call: TRBJ2-5
cdr3_aa: CATSRDSSQETQYF

v_call: TRBV29-1
j_call: TRBJ1-5
cdr3_aa: CSVQQGGNQPQHF

v_call: TRBV12-3/TRBV12-4
j_call: TRBJ2-3
cdr3_aa: CASSLNGGESTDTQYF

v_call: TRBV7-8
j_call: TRBJ2-7
cdr3_aa: CASSLRGQRSYEQYF

v_call: TRBV5-4
j_call: TRBJ2-3
cdr3_aa: CASSLGREVADTQYF

v_call: TRBV29-1
j_call: TRBJ2-7
cdr3_aa: CSVRRQVGVGEQYF

v_call: TRBV5-4
j_call: TRBJ1-2
cdr3_aa: CASSPRGGDYGYTF

v_call: TRBV29-1
j_call: TRBJ2-7
cdr3_aa: CSVDSGLSYEQYF

v_call: TRBV7-8
j_call: TRBJ2-5
cdr3_aa: CASSLAISGRAYETQYF

v_call: TRBV28
j_call: TRBJ2-5
cdr3_aa: CASSFLAGVEETQYF